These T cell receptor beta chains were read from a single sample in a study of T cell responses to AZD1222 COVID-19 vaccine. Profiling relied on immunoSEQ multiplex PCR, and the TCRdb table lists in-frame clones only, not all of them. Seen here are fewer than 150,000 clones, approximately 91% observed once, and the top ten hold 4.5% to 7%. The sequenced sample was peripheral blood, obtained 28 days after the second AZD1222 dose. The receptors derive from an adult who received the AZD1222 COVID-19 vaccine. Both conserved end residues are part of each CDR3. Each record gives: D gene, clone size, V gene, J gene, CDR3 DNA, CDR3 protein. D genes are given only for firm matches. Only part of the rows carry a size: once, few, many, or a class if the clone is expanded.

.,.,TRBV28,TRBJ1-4,TGTGCCAGCAGTCCTCTCGGAGGGGAACTGTTTTTT,CASSPLGGELFF
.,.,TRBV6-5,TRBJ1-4,TGTGCCACCAGACTGTCTCATACTAATGAAAAACTGTTTTTT,CATRLSHTNEKLFF
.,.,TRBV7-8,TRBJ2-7,TGTGCCAGCAGCTTACTAGCCCAAGTCTACGAGCAGTACTTC,CASSLLAQVYEQYF
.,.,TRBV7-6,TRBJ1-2,TGTGCCAGCAGCTTAGCGAGAAGGGGCTACACCTTC,CASSLARRGYTF
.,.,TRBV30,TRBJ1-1,TGTGCCTGGAGTGTCGGGAGTCTCCCCGGGAGAGCTGAAGCTTTCTTT,CAWSVGSLPGRAEAFF
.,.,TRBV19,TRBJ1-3,TGTGCCAGTAGTACCCGCCGCAACTCTGGAAACACCATATATTTT,CASSTRRNSGNTIYF
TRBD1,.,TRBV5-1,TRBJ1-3,TGCGCCAGCAGCTTGGCCGGGACAGCCTCTGGAAACACCATATATTTT,CASSLAGTASGNTIYF
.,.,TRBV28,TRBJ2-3,TGTGCCAGCAAGGGCACAGATACGCAGTATTTT,CASKGTDTQYF
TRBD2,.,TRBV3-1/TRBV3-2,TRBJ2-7,TGTGCCAGCAGTTCCGGACTAGTATCGGACGAGCAGTACTTC,CASSSGLVSDEQYF
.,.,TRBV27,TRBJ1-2,TGTGCCAGCAGTCCCCGGGCCGAGAACTATGGCTACACCTTC,CASSPRAENYGYTF
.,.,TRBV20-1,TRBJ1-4,TGCAGTGCTAGTCCGGATGCAACTAATGAAAAACTGTTTTTT,CSASPDATNEKLFF
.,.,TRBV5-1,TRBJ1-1,TGCGCCAGCAGCTTGGGTCTGGGCTGGACTGAAGCTTTCTTT,CASSLGLGWTEAFF
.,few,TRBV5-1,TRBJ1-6,TGCGCCAGCAGCTTGGAGGGGCAGTCACCCCTCCACTTT,CASSLEGQSPLHF
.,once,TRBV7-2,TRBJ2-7,TGTGCCAGCAGCTTAGTTCAGGGGTCCAGCTCCTACGAGCAGTACTTC,CASSLVQGSSSYEQYF
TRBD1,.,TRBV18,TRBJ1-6,TGTGCCAGCTCGCCCGGGACAGGGGGCTATAATTCACCCCTCCACTTT,CASSPGTGGYNSPLHF
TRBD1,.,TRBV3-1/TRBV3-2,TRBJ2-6,TGTGCCAGCAGCCCATACGGACAGGGGTTTGGGGCCAACGTCCTGACTTTC,CASSPYGQGFGANVLTF
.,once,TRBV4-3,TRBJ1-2,TGCGCCAGCAGTCAAAGCCCCCGGACGGCACTCCCTACTTTC,CASSQSPRTALPTF
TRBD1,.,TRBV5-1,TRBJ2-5,TGCGCCAGCAGCTTGGGGGGACAGGGGGCGGAGACCCAGTACTTC,CASSLGGQGAETQYF
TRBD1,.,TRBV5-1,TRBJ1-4,TGCGCCAGCAGGGCCGGGACAGGGGGGCTGAGGACTAATGAAAAACTGTTTTTT,CASRAGTGGLRTNEKLFF
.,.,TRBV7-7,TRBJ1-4,TGTGCTAGCAGCTTGGGAACGGAACCCTTTAATGAAAAACTGTTTTTT,CASSLGTEPFNEKLFF
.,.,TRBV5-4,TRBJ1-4,TGTGCCAGCAGCCCTTCGGGGGGGGTGGGTGAAAAACTGTTTTTT,CASSPSGGVGEKLFF
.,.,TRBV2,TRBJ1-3,TGTGCCAGCAGAGGGGACTCTGGAAACACCATATATTTT,CASRGDSGNTIYF
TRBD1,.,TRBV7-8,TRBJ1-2,TGTGCCAGCAGCGCCCAACCACAGGGGCTAGGCTATGGCTACACCTTC,CASSAQPQGLGYGYTF
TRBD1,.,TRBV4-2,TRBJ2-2,TGTGCCAGCAGCCAAGAAGGGGGCAAGGGTAGCACCGGGGAGCTGTTTTTT,CASSQEGGKGSTGELFF
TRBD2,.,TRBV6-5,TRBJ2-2,TGTGCCAGCAGTTACCTCGGGAGGGCCGGCGCCGGGGAGCTGTTTTTT,CASSYLGRAGAGELFF
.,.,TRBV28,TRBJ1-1,TGTGCCAGCAGTTTTCTGTTTGAAGCTTTCTTT,CASSFLFEAFF
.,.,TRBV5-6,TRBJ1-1,TGTGCCAGCAGCCGGGGTCCTGAAGCTTTCTTT,CASSRGPEAFF
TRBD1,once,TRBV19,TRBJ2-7,TGTGCCAGTAGCATCTGGACGGGCAGGGGGCGCTCCGAGCAGTACTTC,CASSIWTGRGRSEQYF
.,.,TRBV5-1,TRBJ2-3,TGCGCCAGCAGCCTGAGCGGGTTCCCCACAGATACGCAGTATTTT,CASSLSGFPTDTQYF
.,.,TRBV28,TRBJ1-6,TGTGCCAGCAGTTCCAAACAGGCGAGCTCCTATAATTCACCCCTCCACTTT,CASSSKQASSYNSPLHF
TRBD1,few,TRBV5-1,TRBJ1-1,TGCGCCAGCAGTCCCGGGACAGGGGGTTCCGAAGCTTTCTTT,CASSPGTGGSEAFF
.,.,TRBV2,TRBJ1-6,TGTGCCAGCAGCCTACTGGGGGGAACAAATTCACCCCTCCACTTT,CASSLLGGTNSPLHF
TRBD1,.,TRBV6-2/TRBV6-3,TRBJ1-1,TGTGCCAGCAGTCAAACAGGGGTCGGAGCTTTCTTT,CASSQTGVGAFF
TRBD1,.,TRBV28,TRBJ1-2,TGTGCCAGCAGTTTACCCGGGACAGGGGGCGGTAGGGGCTACACCTTC,CASSLPGTGGGRGYTF
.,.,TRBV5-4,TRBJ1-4,TGTGCCAGCAGCTCCAGGGAGGGCGCAAATGAAAAACTGTTTTTT,CASSSREGANEKLFF
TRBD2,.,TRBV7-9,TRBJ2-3,TGTGCCAGCAGCCCCCAGCGGGAGCCCACAGATACGCAGTATTTT,CASSPQREPTDTQYF
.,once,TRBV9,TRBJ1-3,TGTGCCAGCAGCGTCGGGGCCTCCCACGGAAACACCATATATTTT,CASSVGASHGNTIYF
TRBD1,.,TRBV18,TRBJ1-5,TGTGCCAGCTCACCCCGCAGGGGGCTGGGGGGTCAGCCCCAGCATTTT,CASSPRRGLGGQPQHF
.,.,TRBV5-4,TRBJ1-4,TGTGCCAGCAGCTTGGCCCCGGCAACTAATGAAAAACTGTTTTTT,CASSLAPATNEKLFF
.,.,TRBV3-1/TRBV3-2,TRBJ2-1,TGTGCCAGCAGCCAAGCGGTAAGAGACAATGAGCAGTTCTTC,CASSQAVRDNEQFF
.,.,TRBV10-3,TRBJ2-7,TGTGCCATCAGTGAGTCTAAAGGGGGGGGAAATCGGAGCGAGCAGTACTTC,CAISESKGGGNRSEQYF
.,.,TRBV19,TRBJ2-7,TGTGCCAGTAGTATCGCAGGGAACGGTATCGAGCAGTACTTC,CASSIAGNGIEQYF
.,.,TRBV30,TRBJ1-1,TGTGCCTGGAGTGTTTCCAGCAAAGCTTTCTTT,CAWSVSSKAFF